This TCR beta chain was identified in a study of T cell responses to AZD1222 COVID-19 vaccine. Measured with immunoSEQ multiplex PCR; TCRdb has only the in-frame clones, and not every one. The data contain approximately 70,000 clones, approximately 85% of them singletons. Points from the study as a whole: Donors skewed white British and female; clonal diversity was possibly underestimated. Close to half of all spike-specific TCRs reportedly target regions of the variants that are unmutated.

Comments on this clone: Its target is unknown.

The CDR3 runs 12 residues. CDR1 and CDR2 from the germline V gene are SNHLY and FYNNEI. V gave up 5 bases and J gave up 12 bases, with 16 bases separating them. The sequencing here drew on peripheral blood, taken on day 0 of AZD1222 vaccination. J is TRBJ1-2 and V is TRBV2, with a weak D call TRBD1 (6 bases). The receptor was isolated from an adult in good health. The CDR3 DNA reads TGTGCCAGCAGTTGGAGTTTACAGGGTAACACCTTC. This gives the protein CASSWSLQGNTF.